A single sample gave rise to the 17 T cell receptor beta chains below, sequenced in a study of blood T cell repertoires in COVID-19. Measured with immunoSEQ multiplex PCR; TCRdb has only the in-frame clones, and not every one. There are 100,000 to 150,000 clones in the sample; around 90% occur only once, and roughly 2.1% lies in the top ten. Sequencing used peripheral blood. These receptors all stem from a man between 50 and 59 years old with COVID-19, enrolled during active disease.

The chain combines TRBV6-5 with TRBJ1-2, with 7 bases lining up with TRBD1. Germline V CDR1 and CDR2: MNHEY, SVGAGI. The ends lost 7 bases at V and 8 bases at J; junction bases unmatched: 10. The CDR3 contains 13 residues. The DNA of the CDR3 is TGTGCCAGCACCCCCAGGGGGGCTGGGGGCTACACCTTC. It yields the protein CASTPRGAGGYTF.

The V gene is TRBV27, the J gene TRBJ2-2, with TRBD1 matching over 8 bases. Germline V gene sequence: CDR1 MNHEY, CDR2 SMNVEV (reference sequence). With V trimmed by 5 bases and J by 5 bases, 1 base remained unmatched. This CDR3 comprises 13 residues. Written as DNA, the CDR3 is TGTGCCAGCAGTCGACAGGGGACCGGGGAGCTGTTTTTT. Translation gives CASSRQGTGELFF.

In nucleotides, the CDR3 is TGTGCCAGCAGCTTAAAGCGGGAGGGCGCCGGGGAGCTGTTTTTT. Its protein is CASSLKREGAGELFF. The chain employs TRBV7-2 and TRBJ2-2; TRBD2 matches at 10 bases. The CDR3 has 15 residues. Trimming took 2 bases from V and 6 from J; bases not matched to a gene: 3. Germline loops: CDR1 SGHTA, CDR2 FQGNSA.

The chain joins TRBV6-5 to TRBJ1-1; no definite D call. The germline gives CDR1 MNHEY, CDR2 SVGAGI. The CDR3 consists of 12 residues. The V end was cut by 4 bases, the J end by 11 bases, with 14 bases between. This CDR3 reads CASSSEARRAFF. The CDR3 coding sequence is TGTGCCAGCAGTTCCGAGGCCCGCCGGGCTTTCTTT.

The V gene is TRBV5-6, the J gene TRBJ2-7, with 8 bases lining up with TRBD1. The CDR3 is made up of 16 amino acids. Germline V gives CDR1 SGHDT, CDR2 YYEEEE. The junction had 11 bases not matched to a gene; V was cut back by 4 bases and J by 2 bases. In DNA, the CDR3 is TGTGCCAGCAGCGTCCTACAGGGGGTTAAGGCCTACGAGCAGTACTTC. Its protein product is CASSVLQGVKAYEQYF.

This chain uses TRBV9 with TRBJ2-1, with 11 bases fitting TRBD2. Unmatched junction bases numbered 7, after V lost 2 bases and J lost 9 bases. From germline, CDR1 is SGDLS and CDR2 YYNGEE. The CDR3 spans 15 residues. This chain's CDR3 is CASSVSGREGGEQFF. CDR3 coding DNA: TGTGCCAGCAGCGTTAGCGGGAGGGAGGGGGGTGAGCAGTTCTTC.

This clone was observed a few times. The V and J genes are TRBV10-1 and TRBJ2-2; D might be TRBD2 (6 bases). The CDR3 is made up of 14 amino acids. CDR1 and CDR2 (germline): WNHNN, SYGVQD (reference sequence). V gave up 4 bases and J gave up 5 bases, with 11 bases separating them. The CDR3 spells CASSGRDWTGELFF. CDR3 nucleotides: TGCGCCAGCAGTGGAAGGGACTGGACCGGGGAGCTGTTTTTT.

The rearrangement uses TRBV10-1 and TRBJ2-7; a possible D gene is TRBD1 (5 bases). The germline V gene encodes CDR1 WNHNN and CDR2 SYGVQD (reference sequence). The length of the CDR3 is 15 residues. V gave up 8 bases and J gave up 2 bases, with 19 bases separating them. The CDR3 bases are TGCGCCAGCCAAGAAGGGATGACAGTAACCTACGAGCAGTACGTC. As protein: CASQEGMTVTYEQYV.

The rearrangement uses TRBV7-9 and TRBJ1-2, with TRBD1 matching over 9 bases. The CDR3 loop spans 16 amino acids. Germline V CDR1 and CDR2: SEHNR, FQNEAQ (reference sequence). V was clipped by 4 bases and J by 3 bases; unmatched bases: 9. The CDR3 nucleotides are TGTGCCAGCAGCTCCACAGGGGGCTGGAGGGACTATGGCTACACCTTC. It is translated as CASSSTGGWRDYGYTF.

The CDR3, as DNA: TGTGCCAGTAGAACAGGGGGCGCGGTTCAGCCCCAGCATTTT. It codes for CASRTGGAVQPQHF. This chain uses TRBV19 with TRBJ1-5; 9 positions agree with TRBD1. Germline V gene sequence: CDR1 LNHDA, CDR2 SQIVND (reference sequence). The CDR3 is 14 amino acids. V was pared by 6 bases and J by 6 bases, with 6 bases of the junction left unmatched.

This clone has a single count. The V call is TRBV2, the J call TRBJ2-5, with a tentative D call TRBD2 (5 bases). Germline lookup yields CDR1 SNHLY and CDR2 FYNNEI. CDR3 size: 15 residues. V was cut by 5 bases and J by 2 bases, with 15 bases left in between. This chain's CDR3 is CASSPDLPRQETQYF. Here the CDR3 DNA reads TGTGCCAGCAGTCCGGACTTGCCCCGACAAGAGACCCAGTACTTC.

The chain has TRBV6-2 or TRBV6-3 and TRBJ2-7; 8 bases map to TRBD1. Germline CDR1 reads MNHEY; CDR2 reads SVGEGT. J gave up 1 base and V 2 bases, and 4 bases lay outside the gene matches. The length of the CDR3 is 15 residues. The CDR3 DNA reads TGTGCCAGCAGTTACGAGGACAGGGAATCCTACGAGCAGTACTTC. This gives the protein CASSYEDRESYEQYF.

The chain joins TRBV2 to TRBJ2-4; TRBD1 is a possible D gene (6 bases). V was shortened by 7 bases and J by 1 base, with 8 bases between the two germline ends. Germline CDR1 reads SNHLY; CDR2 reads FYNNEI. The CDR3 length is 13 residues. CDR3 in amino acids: CASKGEAKNIQYF. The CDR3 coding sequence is TGTGCCAGCAAGGGGGAGGCCAAAAACATTCAGTACTTC.

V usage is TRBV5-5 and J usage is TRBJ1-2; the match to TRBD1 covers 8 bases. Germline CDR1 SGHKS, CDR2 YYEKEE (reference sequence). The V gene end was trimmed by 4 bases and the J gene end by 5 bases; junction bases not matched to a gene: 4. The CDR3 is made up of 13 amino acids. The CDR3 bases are TGTGCCAGCAGCCCACAGGGGGAATATGGCTACACCTTC. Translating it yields CASSPQGEYGYTF.

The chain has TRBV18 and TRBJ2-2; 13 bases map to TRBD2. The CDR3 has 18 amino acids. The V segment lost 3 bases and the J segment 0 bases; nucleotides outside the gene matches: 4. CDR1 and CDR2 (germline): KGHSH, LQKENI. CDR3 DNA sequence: TGTGCCAGCTCACCGCAACTAGCGGGAGGGCCGAACACCGGGGAGCTGTTTTTT. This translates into CASSPQLAGGPNTGELFF.

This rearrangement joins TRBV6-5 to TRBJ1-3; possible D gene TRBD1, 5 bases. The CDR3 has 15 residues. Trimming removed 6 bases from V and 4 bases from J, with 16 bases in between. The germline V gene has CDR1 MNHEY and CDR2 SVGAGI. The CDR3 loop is CASSRVQGSGNTIYF. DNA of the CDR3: TGTGCCAGCAGCCGCGTTCAGGGATCCGGAAACACCATATATTTT.

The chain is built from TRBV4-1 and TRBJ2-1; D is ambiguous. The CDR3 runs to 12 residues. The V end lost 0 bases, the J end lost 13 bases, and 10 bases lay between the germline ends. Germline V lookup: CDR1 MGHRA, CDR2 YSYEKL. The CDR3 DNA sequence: TGCGCCAGCAGCCAAGATACGCGGCGTCAGTTCTTC. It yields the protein CASSQDTRRQFF.